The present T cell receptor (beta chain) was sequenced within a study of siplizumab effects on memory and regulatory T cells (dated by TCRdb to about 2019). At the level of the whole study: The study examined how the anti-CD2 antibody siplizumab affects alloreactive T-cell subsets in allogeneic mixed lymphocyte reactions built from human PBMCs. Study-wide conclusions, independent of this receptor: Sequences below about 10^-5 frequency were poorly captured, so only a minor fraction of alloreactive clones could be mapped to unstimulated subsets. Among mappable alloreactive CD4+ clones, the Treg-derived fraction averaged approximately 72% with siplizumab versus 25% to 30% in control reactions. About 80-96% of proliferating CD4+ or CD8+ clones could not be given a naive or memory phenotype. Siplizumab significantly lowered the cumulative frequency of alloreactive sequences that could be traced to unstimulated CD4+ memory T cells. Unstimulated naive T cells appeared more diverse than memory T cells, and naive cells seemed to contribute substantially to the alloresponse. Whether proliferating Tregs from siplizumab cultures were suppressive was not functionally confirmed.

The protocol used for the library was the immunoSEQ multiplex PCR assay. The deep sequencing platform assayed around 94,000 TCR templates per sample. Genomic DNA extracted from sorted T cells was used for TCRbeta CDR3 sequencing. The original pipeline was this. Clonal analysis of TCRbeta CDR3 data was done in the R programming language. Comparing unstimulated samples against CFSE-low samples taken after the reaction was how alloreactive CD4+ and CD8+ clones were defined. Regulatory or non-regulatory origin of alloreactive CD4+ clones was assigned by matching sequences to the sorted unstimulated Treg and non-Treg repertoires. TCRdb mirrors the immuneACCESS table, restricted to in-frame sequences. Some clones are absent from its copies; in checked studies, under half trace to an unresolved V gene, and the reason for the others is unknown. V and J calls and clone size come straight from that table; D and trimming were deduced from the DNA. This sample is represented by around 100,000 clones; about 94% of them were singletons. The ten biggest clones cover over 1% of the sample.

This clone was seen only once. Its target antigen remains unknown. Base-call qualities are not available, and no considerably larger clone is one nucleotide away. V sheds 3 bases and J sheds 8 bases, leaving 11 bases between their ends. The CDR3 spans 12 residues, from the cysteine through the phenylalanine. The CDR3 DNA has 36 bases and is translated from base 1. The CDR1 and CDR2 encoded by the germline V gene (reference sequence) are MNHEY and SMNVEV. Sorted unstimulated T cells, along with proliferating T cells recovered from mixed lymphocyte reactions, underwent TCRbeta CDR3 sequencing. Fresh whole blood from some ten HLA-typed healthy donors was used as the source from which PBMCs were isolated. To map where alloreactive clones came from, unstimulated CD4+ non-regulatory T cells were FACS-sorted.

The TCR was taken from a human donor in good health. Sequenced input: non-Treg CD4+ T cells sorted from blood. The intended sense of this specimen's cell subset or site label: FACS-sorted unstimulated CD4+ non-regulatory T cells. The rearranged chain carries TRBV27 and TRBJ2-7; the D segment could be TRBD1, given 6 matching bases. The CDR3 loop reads CASSLGGGKQYF. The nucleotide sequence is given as TGTGCCAGCAGTTTGGGTGGGGGCAAGCAGTACTTC.